This passage covers 30 T cell receptor beta chains from one sample sequenced in a study of neurological immune-mediated disorders. Described time point: longitudinal time-point 2. TCRdb reprocessed the 5' RACE reads via MiXCR and lists one record per CDR3 protein. This table holds about 66,000 distinct CDR3 sequences, more than 7.5% found once. Material for sequencing was PBMCs. These receptors all come from a man between 25 and 39 years old in good health.

In its sample, this clonotype was seen many times. The V call is TRBV20-1, the J call TRBJ2-5, with 13 nucleotides matching TRBD2. The CDR3 has 15 residues. Per the germline V gene, CDR1 is DFQATT and CDR2 is SNEGSKA (reference sequence). V lost 0 bases and J lost 5; bases outside the gene matches: 3. The CDR3 region is CSARDLLAGGETQYF. As DNA, the CDR3 is TGCAGTGCTAGAGATCTACTAGCGGGAGGGGAGACCCAGTACTTC.

Points on this clonotype: One end of the junction does not line up with germline, which may come from a read error. The chain joins TRBV7-3 to TRBJ1-1; 10 bases align to TRBD1. Germline-derived CDR1 and CDR2 are SGHTA and FQGTGA. The CDR3 consists of 16 residues. CDR3 in amino acids: CASISGTGVGNTEALF. CDR3 sequence (DNA): TGTGCCAGCATCTCCGGGACAGGGGTCGGGAACACTGAAGCTCTCTTT.

This clonotype was observed at least ten times. The genes are TRBV6-1 and TRBJ2-5; TRBD2 might be the D (6 bases). CDR1 and CDR2 (germline): MNHNS, SASEGT. There are 12 residues in the CDR3. Trimming took 5 bases from V and 5 from J, leaving 9 bases between them. CDR3 coding DNA: TGTGCCAGCAGTAGGCTAGCGGAGACCCAGTACTTC. It yields the protein CASSRLAETQYF.

Many counts were recorded for this clonotype. The rearrangement links TRBV25-1 to TRBJ2-3, with 12 bases lining up with TRBD2. V lost 2 bases and J lost 0; bases outside the gene matches: 0. The CDR3 extends over 16 amino acids. The germline CDR1 and CDR2 sequences are MGHDK and SYGVNS. This chain's CDR3 is CASSELAGGSTDTQYF. CDR3 coding DNA: TGTGCCAGCAGTGAACTAGCGGGAGGGAGCACAGATACGCAGTATTTT.

In its sample, this clonotype was seen many times. The DNA for the CDR3 is TGCAGTGCTAGCCCGTCCTACGAGCAGTACTTC. Translating it yields CSASPSYEQYF. V gene TRBV20-1 combines with J gene TRBJ2-7; D gene ambiguous. In germline, CDR1 is DFQATT, CDR2 SNEGSKA (reference sequence). V was shortened by 3 bases and J by 1 base, with 4 bases between the two germline ends. There are 11 residues in the CDR3.

This clonotype was counted many times. The CDR3 DNA sequence: TGTGCCAGCACCCCATCCGTGGGCACCCGGCAGTTCTTC. Translating gives CASTPSVGTRQFF. The V and J genes are TRBV28 and TRBJ2-1; the D is unclear. Trimming removed 7 bases at V and 12 bases at J, with 19 bases between. The CDR3 totals 13 residues. CDR1 and CDR2 from the germline V gene are MDHEN and SYDVKM.

The sample holds a few counts of this clonotype. CDR3: CASSTGHGTETQYF. The CDR3 region has the DNA TGTGCCAGCAGTACGGGACACGGGACCGAGACCCAGTACTTC. The chain joins TRBV6-6 to TRBJ2-5, with D perhaps TRBD1 (6 bases). The CDR3 is 14 amino acids. With 5 bases removed from V and 5 bases from J, the gap between germline ends came to 15 bases. Germline V CDR1 and CDR2: MNHNY, SVGAGI (reference sequence).

This clonotype was recorded many times. The chain carries TRBV12-3 or TRBV12-4 and TRBJ1-4; unclear D gene. V lost 1 base, J lost 5 bases, and 8 bases lay in between. This CDR3 is built from 14 residues. The CDR3: CASSLVPENEKLFF. In DNA form, the CDR3 reads TGTGCCAGCAGTTTAGTTCCGGAGAATGAAAAACTGTTTTTT.

This clonotype was seen at least ten times. This chain links TRBV29-1 with TRBJ2-2; no definite D call. Germline assignment: CDR1 SQVTM and CDR2 ANQGSEA. This CDR3 is 11 amino acids long. Trimming shortened V by 2 bases and J by 8 bases, and 6 bases separated the two germline ends. CDR3 coding DNA: TGCAGCGTTGAATTGCTGGGGGAGCTGTTTTTT. Translated: CSVELLGELFF.

With regard to this clonotype: One base away lies a much larger clone, so this may be a sequencing read error. This chain links TRBV3-1 with TRBJ2-7, with 7 bases lining up with TRBD2. The length of the CDR3 is 16 residues. Germline CDR1 and CDR2: LGHDT and YNNKEL (reference sequence). With 0 bases clipped from V and 0 bases from J, the junction kept 5 bases outside the gene matches. The CDR3 DNA is TGTGCCAGCAGCCAAGATCCGAGCGGGATCTCCTACGAGCAGTACTTC. This codes for CASSQDPSGISYEQYF.

This clonotype was observed many times. The chain uses TRBV24-1 and TRBJ2-4; TRBD1 matches at 8 bases. Trimming cost V 2 bases and J 4 bases; bases outside gene matches: 6. CDR3 length: 16 amino acids. The germline V gene has CDR1 KGHDR and CDR2 SFDVKD. The CDR3 sequence is CATSDSGGVSKNIQYF. The CDR3, as DNA: TGTGCCACCAGTGATTCAGGGGGCGTCAGTAAAAACATTCAGTACTTC.

Notes on this clonotype: Just one base apart from a much larger clone, this may be a read error. The V gene is TRBV5-6, the J gene TRBJ1-1; TRBD1 matches at 7 bases. Germline V gene data show CDR1 as SGHDT and CDR2 as YYEEEE. The V and J ends lost 8 bases and 1 base, in that order; junction bases with no gene match: 17. This CDR3 has 17 amino acids. The CDR3 DNA reads TGTGCCAGTTCTGGGGCGGGACAGTGGGCGACGAACACTGAAGCTTTCTTT. The encoded protein is CASSGAGQWATNTEAFF.

This clonotype was observed a few times. This clone may be a read error of a much larger clone one base away. The chain employs TRBV15 and TRBJ1-4; TRBD1 might be the D (5 bases). This CDR3 is 16 amino acids long. Germline CDR1 LNHNV, CDR2 YYDKDF (reference sequence). Here the CDR3 reads CVTNPGRGATNEKLFF. The CDR3 nucleotides read TGTGTCACCAACCCGGGACGGGGGGCAACTAATGAAAAACTGTTTTTT.

This clonotype was counted many times. The chain combines TRBV5-1 with TRBJ2-3; 16 bases match TRBD2. The CDR3 runs to 19 residues. V dropped 0 bases and J dropped 4; count of bases not matched to a gene: 8. Looked up from germline, CDR1 is SGHRS and CDR2 is YFSETQ. In nucleotides, the CDR3 is TGCGCCAGCAGCTTGGAACCGTCAGGGACTAGCGGGAGGGCAGATACGCAGTATTTT. It is translated as CASSLEPSGTSGRADTQYF.

This clonotype has a count of ten or more. V is TRBV5-1 and J is TRBJ2-1, with D unresolved. The germline V and J ends were trimmed by 0 bases and 4 bases, with 8 bases remaining between them. Germline assignment: CDR1 SGHRS and CDR2 YFSETQ. This CDR3 is 14 amino acids long. CDR3 region: CASSLAEGYNEQFF. In DNA form, the CDR3 reads TGCGCCAGCAGCTTGGCAGAAGGTTACAATGAGCAGTTCTTC.

The table lists this clonotype with many counts. The V call is TRBV28, the J call TRBJ2-7; TRBD2 matches 7 bases. The junction had 6 bases not matched to a gene; V was cut back by 5 bases and J by 5 bases. CDR1 and CDR2 from the germline V gene are MDHEN and SYDVKM. The CDR3 totals 13 residues. The CDR3 loop is CASSPGGGDEQYF. In DNA form, the CDR3 reads TGTGCCAGCAGTCCGGGGGGAGGTGACGAGCAGTACTTC.

This clonotype was seen repeatedly, ten times or more. This chain connects TRBV9 to TRBJ2-5; D is perhaps TRBD1 (6 bases). The V and J ends lost 4 bases and 5 bases respectively, with 15 bases between them. This CDR3 contains 14 residues. Germline V gene sequence: CDR1 SGDLS, CDR2 YYNGEE. The CDR3 DNA follows: TGTGCCAGCAGCCCCGACAGGCCCTCGGAGACCCAGTACTTC. This encodes CASSPDRPSETQYF.

Ten or more counts support this clonotype. CDR3 DNA: TGTGCCAGCAGTCTAGGGAATTCACCCCTCCACTTT. Protein product: CASSLGNSPLHF. The chain carries TRBV7-2 and TRBJ1-6; D gene ambiguous. V was pared by 6 bases and J by 7 bases, with 7 bases between. The CDR3 is 12 amino acids. Germline CDR1 SGHTA, CDR2 FQGNSA.

This clonotype came up many times. This chain connects TRBV5-1 to TRBJ2-1, with 13 bases lining up with TRBD2. Trimming took 3 bases from V and 4 from J; bases not matched to a gene: 10. This CDR3 region has 18 residues. Per germline, CDR1 SGHRS and CDR2 YFSETQ. CDR3 sequence: CASSSGTSGIRGYNEQFF. CDR3 nucleotide sequence: TGCGCCAGCAGCTCCGGGACTAGCGGGATTAGAGGGTACAATGAGCAGTTCTTC. The full variable domain, with the rest looked up from reference TRBV5-1 and TRBJ2-1, is KAGVTQTPRYLIKTRGQQVTLSCSPISGHRSVSWYQQTPGQGLQFLFEYFSETQRNKGNFPGRFSGRQFSNSRSEMNVSTLELGDSALYLCASSSGTSGIRGYNEQFFGPGTRLTVL.

This clonotype was picked up many times. The rearrangement uses TRBV12-3 or TRBV12-4 and TRBJ2-7; TRBD1 is a possible D gene (5 bases). Trimming pared 4 bases from V and 0 bases from J, leaving 13 bases between. The CDR3 runs to 15 residues. This CDR3 reads CASSSDRTSSYEQYF. CDR3 nucleotide sequence: TGTGCCAGCAGTTCCGACAGAACAAGCTCCTACGAGCAGTACTTC.

Of note for this clonotype: An end of the junction differs from the germline gene, which may be a read error. The chain joins TRBV5-1 to TRBJ1-3; 7 nucleotides match TRBD1. There are 16 residues in the CDR3. Germline CDR1 SGHRS, CDR2 YFSETQ. The CDR3 coding sequence is TGCGCCAGCAACTTGGTCCCGACAGGGTTCGGAAACACCATATATTTT. This encodes CASNLVPTGFGNTIYF.

This clonotype was picked up many times. The chain recombines TRBV27 with TRBJ1-5; D ambiguous. The V gene lost 0 bases and the J gene lost 0 bases, with 6 bases spanning the gap. Germline V gene data show CDR1 as MNHEY and CDR2 as SMNVEV (reference sequence). This CDR3 comprises 15 residues. The CDR3 coding sequence is TGTGCCAGCAGTTTATCCGCTTATAGCAATCAGCCCCAGCATTTT. It codes for CASSLSAYSNQPQHF.

This clonotype was seen repeatedly, ten times or more. The CDR3, as DNA: TGCAGTGCCTCGACTAGCACAGATACGCAGTATTTT. Residues: CSASTSTDTQYF. The chain couples TRBV20-1 to TRBJ2-3; D remains unclear. The CDR3 loop spans 12 amino acids. Per the germline V gene, CDR1 is DFQATT and CDR2 is SNEGSKA (reference sequence). V was pared by 6 bases and J by 0 bases, with 7 bases between.

The chain uses TRBV29-1 and TRBJ2-1; the D call may be TRBD1 or TRBD2 (5 bases each). Germline CDR1 SQVTM, CDR2 ANQGSEA. Trimming took 4 bases from V and 8 from J, leaving 9 bases between them. The CDR3 totals 11 residues. The CDR3 DNA sequence: TGCAGCGTTGGAGGGGTCGATGAGCAGTTCTTC. Its protein product is CSVGGVDEQFF.

Comments on this clonotype: One base away lies a much larger clone, so this may be a sequencing read error. The V and J genes are TRBV29-1 and TRBJ2-7; D ambiguous. Germline V gives CDR1 SQVTM, CDR2 ANQGSEA. CDR3 length equals 10 residues. V lost 4 bases and J lost 7, with 8 bases in between. The CDR3 nucleotides are TGCAGCGTTGGGGATTGGGAGCAGTACTTC. Protein: CSVGDWEQYF.

In regard to this clonotype: The CDR3 does not end in the conserved phenylalanine or tryptophan, so this is likely a read error. This sequence joins TRBV11-1 and TRBJ2-5, with 12 bases matching TRBD2. The germline gives CDR1 SGHAT, CDR2 FQDESV (reference sequence). The CDR3 loop spans 16 amino acids. The chain's CDR3 is CAISLRTSGTQETQYI. CDR3 in DNA: TGTGCCATCAGCCTCCGGACTAGCGGGACACAAGAGACCCAGTACATC.

Ten or more counts support this clonotype. The chain recombines TRBV20-1 with TRBJ2-7; weak D call: TRBD1 (6 bases). The CDR3 covers 13 residues. Trimming shortened V by 1 base and J by 3 bases, and 10 bases separated the two germline ends. Germline V gives CDR1 DFQATT, CDR2 SNEGSKA (reference sequence). DNA for the CDR3: TGCAGTGCTAGAGGGACAGCAATCTACGAGCAGTACTTC. This sequence encodes CSARGTAIYEQYF.

This clonotype was recorded many times. This rearrangement joins TRBV12-3 or TRBV12-4 to TRBJ2-7; 10 nucleotides match TRBD1. There are 15 residues in the CDR3. V lost 5 bases to trimming and J lost 4 bases; unmatched junction nucleotides: 8. Here the CDR3 DNA reads TGTGCCAGCAGTCGTGGACAGGGGGTGACATACGAGCAGTACTTC. This gives the protein CASSRGQGVTYEQYF.

This clonotype was recorded at least ten times. The chain uses TRBV5-1 and TRBJ2-2, with D unclear. Trimming took off 0 bases at V and 4 bases at J, with 7 bases between the two ends. The germline gives CDR1 SGHRS, CDR2 YFSETQ. This CDR3 is built from 14 residues. CDR3 coding DNA: TGCGCCAGCAGCTTGGCCACAAGCACCGGGGAGCTGTTTTTT. The encoded protein is CASSLATSTGELFF.

This clonotype was counted ten times or more. The V call is TRBV3-1, the J call TRBJ2-2, with 7 bases fitting TRBD1. Germline CDR1 LGHDT, CDR2 YNNKEL (reference sequence). Unmatched junction bases numbered 5, after V lost 6 bases and J lost 4 bases. The CDR3 is 14 amino acids. The DNA for the CDR3 is TGTGCCAGCAGGGCACAGGGGAGCACCGGGGAGCTGTTTTTT. Protein: CASRAQGSTGELFF.